Ten or more counts support the clone carrying this TCR beta chain. The antigen is undetermined. The sample is drawn from a study of T cells in Graves' hyperthyroidism and ophthalmopathy. General study points: Most thyroid clonotypes with frequency above 0.001 were detected in blood.

There were TCR beta CDR3 regions amplified from RNA transcripts. With the HTBI primer set, the TCR CDR3 went through a first round of RT-PCR. MiXCR, run by TCRdb on the multiplex PCR reads, gives a single entry per CDR3 protein. The sample records roughly 700,000 distinct CDR3 sequences, 17% being singletons. Graves' hyperthyroidism qualified as stable when ophthalmopathy did not progress within 18 months. Newly diagnosed hyperthyroidism patients aged 18 to 65 years had disease lasting under 2 months. The TCR was taken from a man in his forties or fifties with Graves' hyperthyroidism. Specimen: blood.

CDR3 nucleotides: TGTGCCAGCAGTTTGGGCGCTAACTATGGCTACACCTTC. Translated, it gives CASSLGANYGYTF. The chain combines TRBV12-3 or TRBV12-4 with TRBJ1-2; D remains unclear. This CDR3 contains 13 residues. Trimming removed 3 bases from V and 0 bases from J, with 5 bases in between.